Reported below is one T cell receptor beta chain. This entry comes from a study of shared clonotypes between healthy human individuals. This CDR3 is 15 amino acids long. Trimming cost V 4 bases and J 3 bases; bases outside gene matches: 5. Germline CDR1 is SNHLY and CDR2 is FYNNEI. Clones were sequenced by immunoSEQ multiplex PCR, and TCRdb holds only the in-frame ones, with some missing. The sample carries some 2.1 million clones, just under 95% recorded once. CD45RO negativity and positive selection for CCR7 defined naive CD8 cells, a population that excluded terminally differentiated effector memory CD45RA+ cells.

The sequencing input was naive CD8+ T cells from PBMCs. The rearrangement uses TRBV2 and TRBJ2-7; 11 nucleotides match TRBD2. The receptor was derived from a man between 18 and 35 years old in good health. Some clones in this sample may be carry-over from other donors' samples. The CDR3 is CASSAGSGRGYEQYF. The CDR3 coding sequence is TGTGCCAGCAGTGCGGGTAGCGGGAGGGGCTACGAGCAGTACTTC.